Described below is a single T cell receptor beta chain sequence and its context. What it binds is not known. V was pared by 0 bases and J by 4 bases, with 5 bases of the junction left unmatched. This CDR3 has 16 residues. Germline V gives CDR1 SGHNT, CDR2 YENEEA. The sample comes from a study of cytomegalovirus exposure and HLA in healthy donors. Study summary: One earlier analysis, a look at 150 million to 200 million T cells, found fewer than 140 million unique TCR beta sequences. Study-level points and caveats: According to reports, the classifier identified cytomegalovirus status with high specificity and sensitivity. Presence/absence analysis assumed near-uniform sequencing depth across donors. Analysis performed later found roughly 18,000 TCR beta sequences associated with HLA alleles at 0.05 false discovery rate.

Vbeta (60) and Jbeta (13) primers were used in the PCR. Clones were sequenced by immunoSEQ multiplex PCR, and TCRdb holds only the in-frame ones, with some missing. The sample gives about 160,000 clones, 80% of which show up once; about 1.3% is in the top ten. This chain connects TRBV11-3 to TRBJ2-1; 8 bases align to TRBD2. This sequence originates from a man aged 25-45 years in good health and CMV-seronegative. The sequenced material came from PBMCs. CDR3 residues: CASSLDGQRGYNEQFF. The CDR3, as DNA: TGTGCCAGCAGCTTAGATGGGCAGCGGGGGTACAATGAGCAGTTCTTC.